The 6 T cell receptor beta chains in this list originate from one sample, sequenced in a study of identical twins. One entry per CDR3 protein, called by TCRdb with MiXCR from the 5' RACE reads. This table has roughly 290,000 distinct CDR3 sequences, 9.5% appearing once. These data were also reused for a study on yellow fever vaccine responses in identical twins.

Sequencing input: CD8+ T cells sorted from blood. The source is a woman between 18 and 29 years old in good health.

This clonotype occurred many times. The rearrangement uses TRBV12-3 or TRBV12-4 and TRBJ2-7, with D maybe TRBD2 (5 bases). V lost 3 bases, J lost 3 bases, and 21 bases lay in between. The CDR3 extends over 17 amino acids. DNA of the CDR3: TGTGCCAGCAGTTTTAGGGTCAATAGCGAGAGCATCTACGAGCAGTACTTC. This codes for CASSFRVNSESIYEQYF.

This clonotype was detected ten times or more. The chain combines TRBV7-9 with TRBJ1-2, with D possibly TRBD1 on 6 matching bases. Deletions cut 4 bases from V and 6 bases from J, with 18 bases between. CDR1 and CDR2 from the germline V gene are SEHNR and FQNEAQ (reference sequence). The CDR3 is 15 residues long. CDR3 nucleotides: TGTGCCAGCAGCTCCCAAGCTACAGGGTTCCATGGCTACACCTTC. It encodes CASSSQATGFHGYTF.

There are many counts of this clonotype. V usage is TRBV6-5 and J usage is TRBJ2-1, with D uncertain. The germline V and J ends were trimmed by 3 bases and 2 bases, with 11 bases remaining between them. From germline, CDR1 is MNHEY and CDR2 SVGAGI. This CDR3 is 15 amino acids long. CDR3: CASSYGDAPYNEQFF. CDR3 DNA sequence: TGTGCCAGCAGTTATGGCGACGCCCCCTACAATGAGCAGTTCTTC.

This clonotype was observed at least ten times. The chain has TRBV20-1 and TRBJ2-2; the match to TRBD2 covers 8 bases. Germline V gene data show CDR1 as DFQATT and CDR2 as SNEGSKA (reference sequence). There are 16 residues in the CDR3. J lost 6 bases, V lost 2 bases, and 11 bases had no gene match. The CDR3 sequence is CSARSIWRGASGELFF. The CDR3 nucleotides are TGCAGTGCTAGAAGTATTTGGCGGGGGGCCTCCGGGGAGCTGTTTTTT.

V and J are TRBV15 and TRBJ2-1, with 9 nucleotides matching TRBD2. CDR3 length: 15 amino acids. Germline-derived CDR1 and CDR2 are LNHNV and YYDKDF (reference sequence). V was clipped by 3 bases and J by 9 bases; unmatched bases: 9. CDR3 bases: TGTGCCACCAGCAGTAAGGGACTAGCATCGGGTGAGCAGTTCTTC. Translation gives CATSSKGLASGEQFF. Using reference TRBV15 and TRBJ2-1 for the parts outside the CDR3, the full variable domain is DAMVIQNPRYQVTQFGKPVTLSCSQTLNHNVMYWYQQKSSQAPKLLFHYYDKDFNNEADTPDNFQSRRPNTSFCFLDIRSPGLGDTAMYLCATSSKGLASGEQFFGPGTRLTVL.

This clonotype was found many times. The CDR3 here is CASSLFQGASDTQYF. The CDR3 region has the DNA TGTGCCAGCAGTTTATTTCAGGGGGCCTCAGATACGCAGTATTTT. V is TRBV27 and J is TRBJ2-3; 8 bases are shared with TRBD1. Germline CDR1 MNHEY, CDR2 SMNVEV (reference sequence). The ends lost 1 base at V and 4 bases at J; junction bases unmatched: 4. The CDR3 spans 15 residues.